This TCR beta chain is drawn from a study of regulatory T cells in long-lasting Graves disease. Looked up from germline, CDR1 is SGDLS and CDR2 is YYNGEE. Trimming at V came to 4 bases and at J to 8 bases, leaving 8 bases not matched to a gene. This CDR3 is 16 amino acids long. Specified time point: newly diagnosed GD, antithyroid drugs for less than 3 months. From RNA extracted from PBMCs, the TCR library was made. Construction of TCR beta libraries relied on iRepertoire HTBI primers and on Arm-PCR targeting CDR3 regions. TCRdb re-called the multiplex PCR reads through MiXCR, storing one row per CDR3 protein. The repertoire includes 550,000 to 600,000 distinct CDR3 sequences, about 15% of them detected once, and more than 10% sits in the top ten. This clonotype was seen more than once but under ten times. The same specimen was also included in a second study, on T cells in Graves' hyperthyroidism and ophthalmopathy.

This rearrangement joins TRBV9 to TRBJ2-1, with 14 positions matching TRBD2. The input for sequencing was peripheral blood mononuclear cells (PBMCs), taken at new diagnosis, from a patient treated with antithyroid drugs. The TCR sequence derives from a man in his late teens or twenties with Graves disease. CDR3 sequence: CASSSRRLAGGDEQFF. CDR3 DNA: TGTGCCAGCAGCTCCCGAAGACTAGCGGGAGGGGATGAGCAGTTCTTC.